What follows is one T cell receptor (beta chain) and its context. The antigen is undetermined. The V gene's germline CDR1 is GTSNPN and CDR2 SVGIG (reference sequence). The CDR3 sequence is 12 residues long. Trimming took off 3 bases at V and 14 bases at J, with 16 bases between the two ends. These data originate in a study of cytomegalovirus exposure and HLA in healthy donors. Whole-study results and caveats: Apparent HLA restriction characterized most CMV-associated TCR beta chains in a later analysis. Excluded: some indistinguishable V segments such as TRBV6-2 and TRBV6-3. An Asian-associated ancestry cluster reportedly showed fewer N-insertions than the roughly 700-donor mean in a later analysis.

The PCR made use of 60 Vbeta and 13 Jbeta primers. Original processing notes: In a later analysis, of around 85 million unique beta chains, about 10 million appeared in at least two donors. The data were produced by immunoSEQ multiplex PCR, yet TCRdb's version contains in-frame clones alone and is incomplete. V and J calls and clone size follow that table, whereas D and trimming were derived from the DNA. Here the sample spans around 130,000 clones, 8.5% to 9% being singletons. The chain uses TRBV30 and TRBJ1-4, with D unresolved. The TCR originated in a woman aged 40 to 50 in good health and CMV-seropositive. The sequencing sample was made of PBMCs. CDR3 residues: CAWRAQARVLFF. CDR3 DNA sequence: TGTGCCTGGAGGGCCCAGGCGAGGGTCCTGTTTTTT.